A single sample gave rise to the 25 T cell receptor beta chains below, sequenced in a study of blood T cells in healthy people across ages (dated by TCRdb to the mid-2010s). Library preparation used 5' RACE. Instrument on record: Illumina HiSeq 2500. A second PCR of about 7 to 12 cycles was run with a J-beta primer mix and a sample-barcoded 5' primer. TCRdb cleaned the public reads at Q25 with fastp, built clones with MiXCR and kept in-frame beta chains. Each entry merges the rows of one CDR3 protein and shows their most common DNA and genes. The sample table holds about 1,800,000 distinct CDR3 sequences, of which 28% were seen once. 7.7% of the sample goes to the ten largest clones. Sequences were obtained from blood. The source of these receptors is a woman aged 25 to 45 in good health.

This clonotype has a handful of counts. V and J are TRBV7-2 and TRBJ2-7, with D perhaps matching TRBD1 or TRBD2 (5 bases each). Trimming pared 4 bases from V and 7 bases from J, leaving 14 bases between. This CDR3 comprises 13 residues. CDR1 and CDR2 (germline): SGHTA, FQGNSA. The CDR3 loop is CASSSQGTGEQYF. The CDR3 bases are TGTGCCAGCAGCTCCCAGGGAACGGGGGAGCAGTACTTC.

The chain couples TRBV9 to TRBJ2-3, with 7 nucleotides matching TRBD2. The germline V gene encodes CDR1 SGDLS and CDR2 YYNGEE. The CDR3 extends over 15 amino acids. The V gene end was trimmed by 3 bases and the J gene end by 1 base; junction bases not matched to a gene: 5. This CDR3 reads CASSGGGSGTDTQYF. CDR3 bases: TGTGCCAGCAGCGGAGGCGGGAGCGGCACAGATACGCAGTATTTT.

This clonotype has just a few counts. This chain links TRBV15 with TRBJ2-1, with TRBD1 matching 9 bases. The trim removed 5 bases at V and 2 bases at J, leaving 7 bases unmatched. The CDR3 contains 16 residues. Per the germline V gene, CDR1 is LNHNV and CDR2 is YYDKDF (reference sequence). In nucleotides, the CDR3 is TGTGCCACCAGCGGTTTACAGGGGGCTACCTACAATGAGCAGTTCTTC. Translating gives CATSGLQGATYNEQFF. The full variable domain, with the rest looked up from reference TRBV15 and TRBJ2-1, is DAMVIQNPRYQVTQFGKPVTLSCSQTLNHNVMYWYQQKSSQAPKLLFHYYDKDFNNEADTPDNFQSRRPNTSFCFLDIRSPGLGDTAMYLCATSGLQGATYNEQFFGPGTRLTVL.

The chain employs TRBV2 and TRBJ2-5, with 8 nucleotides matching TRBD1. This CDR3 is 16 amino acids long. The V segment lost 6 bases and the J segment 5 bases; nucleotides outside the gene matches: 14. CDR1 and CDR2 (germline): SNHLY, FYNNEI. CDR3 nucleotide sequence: TGTGCCAGCAGCCCGACCCTAGGGACAGGCCGGGAGACCCAGTACTTC. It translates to CASSPTLGTGRETQYF. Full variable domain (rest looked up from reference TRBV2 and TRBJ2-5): EPEVTQTPSHQVTQMGQEVILRCVPISNHLYFYWYRQILGQKVEFLVSFYNNEISEKSEIFDDQFSVERPDGSNFTLKIRSTKLEDSAMYFCASSPTLGTGRETQYFGPGTRLLVL.

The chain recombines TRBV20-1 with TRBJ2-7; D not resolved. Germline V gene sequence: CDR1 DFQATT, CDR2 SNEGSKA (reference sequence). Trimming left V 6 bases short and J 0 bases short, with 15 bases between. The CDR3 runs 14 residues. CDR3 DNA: TGCAGTGCAGGAAAATCCGCAGCCTCCTACGAGCAGTACTTC. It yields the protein CSAGKSAASYEQYF.

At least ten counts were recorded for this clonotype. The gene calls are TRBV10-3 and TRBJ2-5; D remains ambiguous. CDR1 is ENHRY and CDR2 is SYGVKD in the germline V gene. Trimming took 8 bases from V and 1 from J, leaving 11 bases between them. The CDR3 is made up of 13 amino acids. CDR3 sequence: CAIGKVPQETQYF. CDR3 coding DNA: TGTGCCATCGGTAAAGTCCCCCAAGAGACCCAGTACTTC.

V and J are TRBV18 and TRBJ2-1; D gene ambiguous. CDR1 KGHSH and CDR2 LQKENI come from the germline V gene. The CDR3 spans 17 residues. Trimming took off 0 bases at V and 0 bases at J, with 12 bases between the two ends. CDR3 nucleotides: TGTGCCAGCTCACCACCGGGCCGGGCGAGCTCCTACAATGAGCAGTTCTTC. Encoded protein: CASSPPGRASSYNEQFF.

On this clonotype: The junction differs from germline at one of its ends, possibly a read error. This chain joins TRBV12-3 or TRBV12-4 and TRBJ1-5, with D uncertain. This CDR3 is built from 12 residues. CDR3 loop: CASSLSNQPRHF. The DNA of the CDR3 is TGTGCCAGCAGTTTATCGAATCAGCCCCGGCATTTT.

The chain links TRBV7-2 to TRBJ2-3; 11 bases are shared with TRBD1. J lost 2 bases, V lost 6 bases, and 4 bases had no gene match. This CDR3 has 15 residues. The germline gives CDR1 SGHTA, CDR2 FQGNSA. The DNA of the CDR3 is TGTGCCAGCAGGGGGGACAGGGGGTTCACAGATACGCAGTATTTT. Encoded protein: CASRGDRGFTDTQYF. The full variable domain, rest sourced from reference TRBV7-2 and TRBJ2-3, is GAGVSQSPSNKVTEKGKDVELRCDPISGHTALYWYRQSLGQGLEFLIYFQGNSAPDKSGLPSDRFSAERTGGSVSTLTIQRTQQEDSAVYLCASRGDRGFTDTQYFGPGTRLTVL.

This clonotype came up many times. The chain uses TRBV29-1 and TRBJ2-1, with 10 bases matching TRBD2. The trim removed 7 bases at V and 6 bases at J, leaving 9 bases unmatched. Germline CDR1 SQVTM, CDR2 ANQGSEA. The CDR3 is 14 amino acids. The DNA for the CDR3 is TGCAGCGCCGCTCCTAGCGGGAGTACCAATGAGCAGTTCTTC. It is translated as CSAAPSGSTNEQFF.

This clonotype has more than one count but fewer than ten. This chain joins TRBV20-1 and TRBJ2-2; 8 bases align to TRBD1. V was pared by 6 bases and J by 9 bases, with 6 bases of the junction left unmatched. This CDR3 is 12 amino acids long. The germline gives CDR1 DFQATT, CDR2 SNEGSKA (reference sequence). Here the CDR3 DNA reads TGCAGTGCGGGTCGACAGGGGCGGGAGCTGTTTTTT. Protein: CSAGRQGRELFF.

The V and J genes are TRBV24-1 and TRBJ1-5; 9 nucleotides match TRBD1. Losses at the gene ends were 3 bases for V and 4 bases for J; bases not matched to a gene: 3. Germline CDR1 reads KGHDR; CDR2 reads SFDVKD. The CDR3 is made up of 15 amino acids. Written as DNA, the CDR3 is TGTGCCACCAGTGATGGGGGACAGGGAAATCAGCCCCAGCATTTT. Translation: CATSDGGQGNQPQHF.

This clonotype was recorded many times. The CDR3 DNA is TGTGCCAGCAGCGGCACCAGGGGGGGCGAGACCCAGTACTTC. As protein: CASSGTRGGETQYF. This chain joins TRBV11-2 and TRBJ2-5; D tentatively fits TRBD1 or TRBD2 (7 bases each). In germline, CDR1 is SGHAT, CDR2 FQNNGV. The CDR3 loop spans 14 amino acids. V shed 5 bases and J shed 5 bases, with 15 bases lying between them.

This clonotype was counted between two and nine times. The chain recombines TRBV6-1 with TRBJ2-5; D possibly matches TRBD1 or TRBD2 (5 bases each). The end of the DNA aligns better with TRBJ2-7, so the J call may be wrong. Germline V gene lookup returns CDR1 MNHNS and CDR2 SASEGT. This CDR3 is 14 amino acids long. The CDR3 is CASSIRDDPYEQYF. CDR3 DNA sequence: TGTGCCAGCAGTATCCGGGACGACCCCTACGAGCAGTACTTC.

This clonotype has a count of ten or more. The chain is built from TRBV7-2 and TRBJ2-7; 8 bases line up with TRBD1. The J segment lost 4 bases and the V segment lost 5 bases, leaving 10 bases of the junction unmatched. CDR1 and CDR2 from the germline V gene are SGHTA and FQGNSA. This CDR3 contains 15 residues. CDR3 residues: CASSPSAGGRYEQYF. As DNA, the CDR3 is TGTGCCAGCAGCCCATCGGCAGGGGGCAGGTACGAGCAGTACTTC.

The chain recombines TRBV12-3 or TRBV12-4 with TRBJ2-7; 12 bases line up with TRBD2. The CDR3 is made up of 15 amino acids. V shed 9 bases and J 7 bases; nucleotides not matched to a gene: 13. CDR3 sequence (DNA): TGTGCCAGTAGCCTGGGACTAGCGGGCTACAATGAGCAGTACTTC. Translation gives CASSLGLAGYNEQYF.

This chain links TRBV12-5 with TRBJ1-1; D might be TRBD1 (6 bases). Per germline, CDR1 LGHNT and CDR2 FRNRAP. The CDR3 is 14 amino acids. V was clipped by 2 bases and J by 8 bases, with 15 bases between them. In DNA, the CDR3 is TGTGCTAGTGGTTTGCCCCTGACAGGTGAAGAAGCTTTCTTT. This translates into CASGLPLTGEEAFF.

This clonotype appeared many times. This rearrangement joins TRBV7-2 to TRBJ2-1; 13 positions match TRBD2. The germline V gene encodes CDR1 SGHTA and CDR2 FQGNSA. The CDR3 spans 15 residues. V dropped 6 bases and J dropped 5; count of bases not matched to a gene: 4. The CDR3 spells CASSRGLAGHNEQFF. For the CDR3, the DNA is TGTGCCAGCAGTCGGGGACTAGCGGGGCACAATGAGCAGTTCTTC.

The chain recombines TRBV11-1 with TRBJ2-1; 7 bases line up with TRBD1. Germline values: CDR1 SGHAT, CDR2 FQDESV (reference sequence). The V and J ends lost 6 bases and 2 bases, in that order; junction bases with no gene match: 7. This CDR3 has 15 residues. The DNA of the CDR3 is TGTGCCAGCAGGATTGACAGGGAGACCTACAATGAGCAGTTCTTC. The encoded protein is CASRIDRETYNEQFF. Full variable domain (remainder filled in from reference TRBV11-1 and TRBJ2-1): EAEVAQSPRYKITEKSQAVAFWCDPISGHATLYWYRQILGQGPELLVQFQDESVVDDSQLPKDRFSAERLKGVDSTLKIQPAELGDSAMYLCASRIDRETYNEQFFGPGTRLTVL.

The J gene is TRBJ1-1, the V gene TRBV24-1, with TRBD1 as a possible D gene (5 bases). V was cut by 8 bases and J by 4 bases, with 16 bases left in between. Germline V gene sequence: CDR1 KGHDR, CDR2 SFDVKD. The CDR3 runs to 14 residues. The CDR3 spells CATISFSGGTEAFF. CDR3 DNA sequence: TGTGCCACCATAAGTTTCAGCGGGGGCACTGAAGCTTTCTTT.

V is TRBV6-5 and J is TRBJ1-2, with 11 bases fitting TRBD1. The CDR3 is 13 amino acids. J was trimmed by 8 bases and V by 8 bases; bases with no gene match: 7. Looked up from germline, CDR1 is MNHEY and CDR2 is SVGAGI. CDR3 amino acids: CASSTGTGGGYTF. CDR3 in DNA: TGTGCCAGCTCCACGGGGACAGGGGGAGGCTACACCTTC.

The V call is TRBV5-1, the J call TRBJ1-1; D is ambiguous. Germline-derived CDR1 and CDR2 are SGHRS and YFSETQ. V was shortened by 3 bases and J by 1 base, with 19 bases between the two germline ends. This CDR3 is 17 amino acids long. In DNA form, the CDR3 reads TGCGCCAGCAGCTATCGTGTGGGTAATGTGTCGAACACTGAAGCTTTCTTT. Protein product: CASSYRVGNVSNTEAFF.

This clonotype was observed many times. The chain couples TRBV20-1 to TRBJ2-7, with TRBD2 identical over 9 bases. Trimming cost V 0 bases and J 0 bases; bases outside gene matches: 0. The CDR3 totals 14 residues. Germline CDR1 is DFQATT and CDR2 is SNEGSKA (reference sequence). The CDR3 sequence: CSARDSGSSYEQYF. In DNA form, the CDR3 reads TGCAGTGCTAGAGATAGCGGGAGCTCCTACGAGCAGTACTTC.

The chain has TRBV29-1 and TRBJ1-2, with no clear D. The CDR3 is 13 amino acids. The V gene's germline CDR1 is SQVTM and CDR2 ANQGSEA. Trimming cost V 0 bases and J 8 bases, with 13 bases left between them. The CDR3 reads CSVEDGLGRGYTF. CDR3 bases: TGCAGCGTTGAAGATGGCCTAGGGCGCGGCTACACCTTC.

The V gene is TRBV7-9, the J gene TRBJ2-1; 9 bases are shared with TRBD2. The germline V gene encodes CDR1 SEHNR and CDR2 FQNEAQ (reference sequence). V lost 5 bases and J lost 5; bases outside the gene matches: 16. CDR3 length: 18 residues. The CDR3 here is CASSRVGLLAGVDNEQFF. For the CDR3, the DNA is TGTGCCAGCAGCCGTGTGGGGTTGTTAGCGGGGGTTGACAATGAGCAGTTCTTC. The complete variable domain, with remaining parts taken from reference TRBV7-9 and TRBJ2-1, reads DTGVSQNPRHKITKRGQNVTFRCDPISEHNRLYWYRQTLGQGPEFLTYFQNEAQLEKSRLLSDRFSAERPKGSFSTLEIQRTEQGDSAMYLCASSRVGLLAGVDNEQFFGPGTRLTVL.